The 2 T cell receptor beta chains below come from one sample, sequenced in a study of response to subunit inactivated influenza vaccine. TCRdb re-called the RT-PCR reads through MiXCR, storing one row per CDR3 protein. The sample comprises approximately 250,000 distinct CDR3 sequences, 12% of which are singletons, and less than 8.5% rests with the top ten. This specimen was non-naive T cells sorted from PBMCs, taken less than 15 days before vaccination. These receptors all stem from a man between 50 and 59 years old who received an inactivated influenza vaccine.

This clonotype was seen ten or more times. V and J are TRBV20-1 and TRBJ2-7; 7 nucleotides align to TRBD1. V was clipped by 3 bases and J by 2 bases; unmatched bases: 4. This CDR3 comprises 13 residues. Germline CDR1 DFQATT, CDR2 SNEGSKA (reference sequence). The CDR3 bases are TGCAGTGCTAGTATCACAGGGGCCTACGAGCAGTACTTC. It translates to CSASITGAYEQYF.

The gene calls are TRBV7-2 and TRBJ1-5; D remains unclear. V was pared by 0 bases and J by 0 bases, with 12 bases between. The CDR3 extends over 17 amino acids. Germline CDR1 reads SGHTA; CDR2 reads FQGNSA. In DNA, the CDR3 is TGTGCCAGCAGCTTAGCCCCGGTGCAGTATAGCAATCAGCCCCAGCATTTT. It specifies CASSLAPVQYSNQPQHF.